Below are 22 T cell receptor beta chains sequenced from a single sample in a study of preoperative IRX-2 immunotherapy in early breast cancer. This sample's treatment: preoperative locoregional IRX-2 cytokine immunotherapy. TCRdb's copy holds only in-frame clones and misses some; the assay was immunoSEQ multiplex PCR. The repertoire holds around 30,000 clones, with over 75% as singletons. The biological material was taken from a patient treated with IRX-2 immunotherapy. The source is a human donor with breast cancer.

The chain has TRBV19 and TRBJ1-5; possibly TRBD1 for D (5 bases). CDR1 and CDR2 from the germline V gene are LNHDA and SQIVND (reference sequence). The CDR3 spans 13 residues. The ends were cut back, 8 bases at V and 4 bases at J, with 12 bases in the middle. Here the CDR3 DNA reads TGTGCCAGTGGGGGGACGGGGAATCAGCCCCAGCATTTT. This translates into CASGGTGNQPQHF.

The chain combines TRBV7-1 with TRBJ2-7; D is unclear. TRBV7-1 is recorded as an ORF, its role being uncertain. V was pared by 4 bases and J by 3 bases, with 10 bases between. CDR3 length equals 13 residues. The chain's CDR3 is CASSLGARYEQYF. As DNA, the CDR3 is TGTGCCAGCAGCTTAGGCGCCCGCTACGAGCAGTACTTC.

V is TRBV19 and J is TRBJ1-5; 10 nucleotides align to TRBD1. Trimming took 5 bases from V and 4 from J; bases not matched to a gene: 5. Germline lookup yields CDR1 LNHDA and CDR2 SQIVND (reference sequence). The CDR3 length is 15 residues. The CDR3 DNA is TGTGCCAGTAGTGCGACAGGGGGCGTAAATCAGCCCCAGCATTTT. This gives the protein CASSATGGVNQPQHF.

This rearrangement joins TRBV19 to TRBJ1-2; weak D call: TRBD1 (6 bases). V was trimmed by 3 bases and J by 6 bases, leaving 14 bases between them. Germline CDR1 reads LNHDA; CDR2 reads SQIVND (reference sequence). The length of the CDR3 is 14 residues. This CDR3 reads CASSISPGVDGYTF. In DNA form, the CDR3 reads TGTGCCAGTAGTATTTCCCCAGGGGTAGATGGCTACACCTTC.

The chain carries TRBV29-1 and TRBJ2-2; D is ambiguous. The CDR3 contains 13 residues. V lost 5 bases, J lost 0 bases, and 7 bases lay in between. Germline V gene data show CDR1 as SQVTM and CDR2 as ANQGSEA. The CDR3, as DNA: TGCAGCGTTTCATGGCCGAACACCGGGGAGCTGTTTTTT. This encodes CSVSWPNTGELFF.

This chain joins TRBV28 and TRBJ1-6; D is possibly TRBD1 (5 bases). The length of the CDR3 is 13 residues. Germline CDR1 MDHEN, CDR2 SYDVKM. The ends were cut back, 6 bases at V and 10 bases at J, with 13 bases in the middle. The CDR3 protein is CASSGHPGSPLHF. The CDR3 DNA reads TGTGCCAGCAGCGGACACCCGGGCTCACCCCTCCACTTT.

The V gene is TRBV6-8, the J gene TRBJ2-2; D is unresolved. The CDR3 loop spans 15 amino acids. The V end was cut by 2 bases, the J end by 3 bases, with 10 bases between. Germline V gene lookup returns CDR1 MNHGY and CDR2 SAAAGT. CDR3 DNA: TGTGCCAGCAGTTACGGCCCTAAGGACACCGGGGAGCTGTTTTTT. Amino acid sequence: CASSYGPKDTGELFF.

J is TRBJ1-5 and V is TRBV7-7; D might be TRBD1 (6 bases). The germline V gene encodes CDR1 SSHAT and CDR2 FNYEAQ (reference sequence). CDR3 size: 15 residues. The V and J ends lost 5 bases and 2 bases respectively, with 13 bases between them. The CDR3 nucleotides are TGTGCCAGCAGCAATCAGGGGATAGGCAATCAGCCCCAGCATTTT. Its protein product is CASSNQGIGNQPQHF. Drawing the rest from reference TRBV7-7 and TRBJ1-5, the complete variable domain is GAGVSQSPRYKVTKRGQDVTLRCDPISSHATLYWYQQALGQGPEFLTYFNYEAQPDKSGLPSDRFSAERPEGSISTLTIQRTEQRDSAMYRCASSNQGIGNQPQHFGDGTRLSIL.

The chain uses TRBV18 and TRBJ1-2; D is undetermined. Germline V CDR1 and CDR2: KGHSH, LQKENI. The V and J ends lost 2 bases and 1 base respectively, with 8 bases between them. There are 14 residues in the CDR3. The CDR3 sequence is CASSPAADNYGYTF. In DNA form, the CDR3 reads TGTGCCAGCTCACCAGCAGCGGATAACTATGGCTACACCTTC.

This clone was seen a handful of times. The rearrangement uses TRBV4-1 and TRBJ1-1; 7 nucleotides line up with TRBD1. Unmatched junction bases numbered 7, after V lost 7 bases and J lost 5 bases. The CDR3 totals 13 residues. The germline gives CDR1 MGHRA, CDR2 YSYEKL. CDR3 amino acids: CASKGQAGTEAFF. In DNA form, the CDR3 reads TGCGCCAGCAAAGGACAGGCGGGGACTGAAGCTTTCTTT.

This chain links TRBV5-1 with TRBJ1-1, with TRBD1 identical over 8 bases. The CDR3 is 15 amino acids. Germline-derived CDR1 and CDR2 are SGHRS and YFSETQ. The V and J ends lost 0 bases and 3 bases, in that order; junction bases with no gene match: 4. The DNA for the CDR3 is TGCGCCAGCAGCTTGGGGACAGGGCGGTACACTGAAGCTTTCTTT. Translating it yields CASSLGTGRYTEAFF.

This sequence joins TRBV6-8 and TRBJ1-2; D gene uncertain. The CDR3 length is 13 residues. Germline V CDR1 and CDR2: MNHGY, SAAAGT. V shed 5 bases and J shed 4 bases, with 11 bases lying between them. The CDR3 region is CASSTGLFYGYTF. The CDR3 DNA sequence: TGTGCCAGCAGTACCGGGCTTTTCTATGGCTACACCTTC.

The chain recombines TRBV15 with TRBJ2-7; D gene uncertain. Germline V CDR1 and CDR2: LNHNV, YYDKDF (reference sequence). The CDR3 totals 15 residues. The germline V and J ends were trimmed by 1 base and 2 bases, with 12 bases remaining between them. CDR3 sequence reads: CATSRGVQETYEQYF. Here the CDR3 DNA reads TGTGCCACCAGCAGAGGGGTTCAGGAGACCTACGAGCAGTACTTC.

V and J are TRBV7-1 and TRBJ1-5; D possibly corresponds to TRBD1 (5 bases). TRBV7-1 is filed as an ORF, its function uncertain. This CDR3 comprises 13 residues. V lost 5 bases and J 9 bases, leaving 14 bases between the germline ends. This CDR3 is CASSKGAARPQHF. CDR3 DNA: TGTGCCAGCAGCAAAGGGGCCGCTCGGCCCCAGCATTTT.

The V and J genes are TRBV4-1 and TRBJ2-2, with D tentatively TRBD1 or TRBD2 (5 bases each). This CDR3 is built from 15 residues. In germline, CDR1 is MGHRA, CDR2 YSYEKL. V was pared by 2 bases and J by 1 base, with 8 bases between. DNA of the CDR3: TGCGCCAGCAGCCAAAGGGACGTGAACACCGGGGAGCTGTTTTTT. It translates to CASSQRDVNTGELFF.

This clone was counted a few times. The genes are TRBV11-3 and TRBJ1-1, with D possibly being TRBD1 (6 bases). Trimming removed 0 bases from V and 7 bases from J, with 12 bases in between. There are 14 residues in the CDR3. Germline V gene sequence: CDR1 SGHNT, CDR2 YENEEA. CDR3 protein: CASSLEWTADEAFF. The CDR3 nucleotides are TGTGCCAGCAGCTTAGAGTGGACAGCTGATGAAGCTTTCTTT.

The chain uses TRBV11-3 and TRBJ2-7; perhaps D is TRBD1 or TRBD2 (6 bases each). Germline assignment: CDR1 SGHNT and CDR2 YENEEA. Trimming cost V 4 bases and J 2 bases, with 15 bases left between them. This CDR3 is built from 15 residues. The CDR3 reads CASSSRRGATYEQYF. CDR3 DNA sequence: TGTGCCAGCAGCTCGAGAAGGGGGGCAACCTACGAGCAGTACTTC.

This clone was counted a few times. The chain is built from TRBV11-3 and TRBJ2-7, with 9 bases lining up with TRBD2. Per the germline V gene, CDR1 is SGHNT and CDR2 is YENEEA. The CDR3 spans 15 residues. V trimming: 3 bases; J trimming: 0 bases; junction bases outside the gene matches: 3. The CDR3 region is CASSFIAGASYEQYF. CDR3 nucleotides: TGTGCCAGCAGCTTTATAGCGGGAGCCTCCTACGAGCAGTACTTC.

This chain connects TRBV11-3 to TRBJ2-5; 10 bases are a match to TRBD2. CDR1 and CDR2 (germline): SGHNT, YENEEA. The CDR3 is 14 amino acids. Trimming took 5 bases from V and 6 from J; bases not matched to a gene: 6. CDR3 amino acids: CASSPSGGAKTQYF. The DNA for the CDR3 is TGTGCCAGCAGCCCCAGCGGGGGGGCGAAGACCCAGTACTTC.

The chain employs TRBV30 and TRBJ2-5; maybe TRBD2 (6 bases). The V end was cut by 5 bases, the J end by 6 bases, with 16 bases between. The CDR3 has 13 amino acids. Germline lookup yields CDR1 GTSNPN and CDR2 SVGIG (reference sequence). The CDR3, as DNA: TGTGCCTGGGATCGGGGCGGGGTAAAGACCCAGTACTTC. Translated, it gives CAWDRGGVKTQYF.

As for this clone: This sample includes further DNA sequences coding for the same CDR3. The rearrangement uses TRBV11-3 and TRBJ2-5, with 14 positions matching TRBD2. V trimming: 5 bases; J trimming: 1 base; junction bases outside the gene matches: 3. From germline, CDR1 is SGHNT and CDR2 YENEEA. The CDR3 is 16 residues long. DNA for the CDR3: TGTGCCAGCAGCCTAGGACTAGCGGGGGGCCAAGAGACCCAGTACTTC. This encodes CASSLGLAGGQETQYF. The entire variable domain, with the rest obtained from reference TRBV11-3 and TRBJ2-5, is as follows: EAGVVQSPRYKIIEKKQPVAFWCNPISGHNTLYWYLQNLGQGPELLIRYENEEAVDDSQLPKDRFSAERLKGVDSTLKIQPAELGDSAVYLCASSLGLAGGQETQYFGPGTRLLVL.

This chain joins TRBV19 and TRBJ2-7; unclear D gene. The CDR3 runs 13 residues. Germline values: CDR1 LNHDA, CDR2 SQIVND (reference sequence). V shed 3 bases and J shed 4 bases, with 10 bases lying between them. The CDR3: CASSMGARYEQYF. CDR3 coding DNA: TGTGCCAGTAGTATGGGTGCAAGGTACGAGCAGTACTTC.